This T cell receptor beta chain comes out of a study of Graves' ophthalmopathy and Graves' hyperthyroidism. General study results and limits: Ophthalmopathy progression predictions by the model showed about 79% specificity and 70.59% sensitivity.

Out of around 9.5 ml of fresh peripheral blood, PBMCs were obtained. Transcripts of RNA were the source for amplifying TCR beta CDR3 regions. First-round RT-PCR relied on HTBI primers, and a second-round multiplex PCR came next. TCRdb ran MiXCR on the multiplex PCR reads and lists one entry per CDR3 protein. The sample yields 680,000 or so distinct CDR3 sequences, around a fifth seen once. Germline CDR1 reads MNHEY; CDR2 reads SVGAGI. The CDR3 spans 15 residues. Trimming took off 1 base at V and 5 bases at J, with 14 bases between the two ends. With respect to this clonotype: Its antigen is not identified.

The genes are TRBV6-5 and TRBJ2-5; D gene unclear. This clonotype was sampled from a woman under 30 with stable Graves' hyperthyroidism. Some clones in this sample may be carry-over from other donors' samples. The sample was peripheral blood. The CDR3 loop is CASSYFDGASETQYF. The CDR3 DNA sequence: TGTGCCAGCAGTTACTTCGATGGCGCCTCGGAGACCCAGTACTTC.